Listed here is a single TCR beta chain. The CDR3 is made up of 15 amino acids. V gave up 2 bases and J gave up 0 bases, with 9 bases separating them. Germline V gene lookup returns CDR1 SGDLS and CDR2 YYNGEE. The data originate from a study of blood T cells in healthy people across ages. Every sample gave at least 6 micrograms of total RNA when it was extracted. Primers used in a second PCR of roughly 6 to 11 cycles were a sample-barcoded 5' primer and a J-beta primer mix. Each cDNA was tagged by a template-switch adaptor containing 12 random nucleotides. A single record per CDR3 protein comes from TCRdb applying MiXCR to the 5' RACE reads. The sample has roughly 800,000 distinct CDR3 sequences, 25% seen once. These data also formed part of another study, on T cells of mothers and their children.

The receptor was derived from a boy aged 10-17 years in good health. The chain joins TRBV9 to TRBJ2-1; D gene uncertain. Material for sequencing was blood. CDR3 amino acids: CASSVSSSSYNEQFF. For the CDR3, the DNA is TGTGCCAGCAGCGTTAGCAGCAGCTCCTACAATGAGCAGTTCTTC.